This passage covers 24 T cell receptor beta chains from one sample sequenced in a study of CXCR3-negative and CXCR3-positive naive CD8 T cells. The TRB cDNA libraries were prepared by 5' RACE with UMI labels. With the 5' RACE reads reprocessed, TCRdb shows one record per CDR3 protein and no DNA. The repertoire table contains approximately 52,000 distinct CDR3 sequences. Sequenced sample: memory CD8+ T cells from blood. These receptor sequences come from a human donor in good health. Some clones in this sample may be carry-over from other donors' samples.

The chain combines TRBV6-5 with TRBJ1-4; TCRdb names TRBD1, which stays unverified in the absence of DNA. In germline, CDR1 is MNHEY, CDR2 SVGAGI. The CDR3 is made up of 15 amino acids. CDR3 residues: CASSFTGSGNEKLFF.

The rearrangement joins TRBV20-1 to TRBJ2-1; lacking DNA, the TRBD2 call made by TCRdb goes unchecked. The germline V gene has CDR1 DFQATT and CDR2 SNEGSKA (reference sequence). The CDR3 is 15 amino acids. CDR3 in amino acids: CSASLAGVSYNEQFF.

This chain links TRBV12-3 or TRBV12-4 with TRBJ2-5; the TCRdb D gene call, TRBD1, has no DNA to confirm it. CDR3 size: 15 residues. CDR3 sequence reads: CASSLQQGLQETQYF.

The chain employs TRBV4-1 and TRBJ2-1; without DNA, the TCRdb call of TRBD1 cannot be checked. CDR1 and CDR2 (germline): MGHRA, YSYEKL. This CDR3 spans 15 amino acids. The CDR3: CASSQIIRTHNEQFF.

The chain couples TRBV12-3 or TRBV12-4 to TRBJ2-3. This CDR3 is 14 amino acids long. The CDR3 here is CASSLDGYTDTQYF.

The chain joins TRBV29-1 to TRBJ2-1; TCRdb's D gene call, TRBD1, goes unchecked for lack of DNA. The CDR3 sequence is 15 residues long. Germline V gene sequence: CDR1 SQVTM, CDR2 ANQGSEA. CDR3 protein: CSVDSGTGSYNEQFF.

The chain uses TRBV5-5 and TRBJ2-7; TCRdb returns TRBD1, unconfirmable since there is no DNA. The germline V gene has CDR1 SGHKS and CDR2 YYEKEE (reference sequence). The length of the CDR3 is 14 residues. The CDR3 sequence is CASSFRTGAFEQYF.

This chain joins TRBV7-2 and TRBJ2-1. CDR1 and CDR2 from the germline V gene are SGHTA and FQGNSA. The CDR3 is 17 amino acids. CDR3 protein: CASSLEGSHSYYNEQFF. The variable domain in full, completed from reference TRBV7-2 and TRBJ2-1, reads GAGVSQSPSNKVTEKGKDVELRCDPISGHTALYWYRQSLGQGLEFLIYFQGNSAPDKSGLPSDRFSAERTGGSVSTLTIQRTQQEDSAVYLCASSLEGSHSYYNEQFFGPGTRLTVL.

The chain carries TRBV20-1 and TRBJ2-7. The CDR3 contains 14 residues. The germline CDR1 and CDR2 sequences are DFQATT and SNEGSKA (reference sequence). This CDR3 is CSARDPQQNYEQYF.

Here the CDR3 reads CATSRDREDRVSYEQYF. This sequence joins TRBV15 and TRBJ2-7; TCRdb names TRBD1, which stays unverified in the absence of DNA. From germline, CDR1 is LNHNV and CDR2 YYDKDF (reference sequence). The CDR3 totals 17 residues. The variable domain in full, completed from reference TRBV15 and TRBJ2-7, reads DAMVIQNPRYQVTQFGKPVTLSCSQTLNHNVMYWYQQKSSQAPKLLFHYYDKDFNNEADTPDNFQSRRPNTSFCFLDIRSPGLGDTAMYLCATSRDREDRVSYEQYFGPGTRLTVT.

V is TRBV27 and J is TRBJ2-5; TCRdb's D call, TRBD1, is unchecked because there is no DNA. The CDR3 length is 13 residues. CDR1 MNHEY and CDR2 SMNVEV come from the germline V gene (reference sequence). The CDR3: CASSWFGGETQYF.

V usage is TRBV4-2 and J usage is TRBJ2-7; TCRdb returns TRBD1, unconfirmable since there is no DNA. Germline lookup yields CDR1 LGHNA and CDR2 YNFKEQ. The CDR3 runs to 14 residues. This chain's CDR3 is CASSQTRWADEQYF.

The chain employs TRBV29-1 and TRBJ2-1. CDR1 SQVTM and CDR2 ANQGSEA come from the germline V gene. The CDR3 is made up of 13 amino acids. The CDR3: CSVELGLTDEQFF.

The chain recombines TRBV2 with TRBJ2-1; TCRdb picks TRBD2, but there is no DNA to check that call. The CDR3 consists of 19 residues. Germline CDR1 is SNHLY and CDR2 is FYNNEI. The CDR3 sequence is CASPPVAGGPPISGNEQFF. Combining the CDR3 with reference TRBV2 and TRBJ2-1 gives the whole variable domain EPEVTQTPSHQVTQMGQEVILRCVPISNHLYFYWYRQILGQKVEFLVSFYNNEISEKSEIFDDQFSVERPDGSNFTLKIRSTKLEDSAMYFCASPPVAGGPPISGNEQFFGPGTRLTVL.

V usage is TRBV12-3 or TRBV12-4 and J usage is TRBJ2-4; absent DNA, TCRdb's TRBD2 call cannot be checked. This CDR3 has 16 amino acids. CDR3 residues: CASSLGGSGRRNIQYF.

V gene TRBV7-9 combines with J gene TRBJ2-7; TCRdb designates TRBD2, a call that cannot be tested without DNA. In germline, CDR1 is SEHNR, CDR2 FQNEAQ (reference sequence). This CDR3 region has 13 residues. CDR3 in amino acids: CASSLAGSGEQYF.

The chain recombines TRBV6-5 with TRBJ2-7; TCRdb gives TRBD2 as the D gene, but with no DNA this cannot be confirmed. The germline gives CDR1 MNHEY, CDR2 SVGAGI. The CDR3 covers 15 residues. The CDR3 sequence: CASRAGLAGWLEQYF.

The rearrangement links TRBV20-1 to TRBJ2-1. CDR3 length: 14 residues. CDR1 is DFQATT and CDR2 is SNEGSKA in the germline V gene (reference sequence). Here the CDR3 reads CSATMEVPYNEQFF.

The V and J genes are TRBV12-3 or TRBV12-4 and TRBJ2-1. This CDR3 spans 15 amino acids. The chain's CDR3 is CASSLAPGLYNEQFF.

The chain uses TRBV27 and TRBJ2-3; TCRdb's D gene call, TRBD1, goes unchecked for lack of DNA. CDR1 is MNHEY and CDR2 is SMNVEV in the germline V gene (reference sequence). This CDR3 region has 14 residues. The CDR3 loop is CASSLWPRTGPWYF.

The rearrangement links TRBV6-6 to TRBJ2-2. The germline CDR1 and CDR2 sequences are MNHNY and SVGAGI (reference sequence). The CDR3 covers 15 residues. CDR3 amino acids: CASSPFVEDTGELFF.

J is TRBJ2-1 and V is TRBV7-7; the TRBD1 assignment by TCRdb is unverifiable without DNA. Germline CDR1 and CDR2: SSHAT and FNYEAQ (reference sequence). CDR3 length: 16 amino acids. The chain's CDR3 is CASSLNDGTVDNEQFF.

The genes are TRBV28 and TRBJ2-3; TCRdb designates TRBD1, a call that cannot be tested without DNA. Germline V CDR1 and CDR2: MDHEN, SYDVKM. This CDR3 spans 16 amino acids. CDR3 in amino acids: CASSLGTGGAGDTQYF.

The genes are TRBV3-1 and TRBJ2-3. Germline loops: CDR1 LGHDT, CDR2 YNNKEL (reference sequence). The CDR3 covers 15 residues. CDR3 protein: CASSPRSAGKDTQYF.